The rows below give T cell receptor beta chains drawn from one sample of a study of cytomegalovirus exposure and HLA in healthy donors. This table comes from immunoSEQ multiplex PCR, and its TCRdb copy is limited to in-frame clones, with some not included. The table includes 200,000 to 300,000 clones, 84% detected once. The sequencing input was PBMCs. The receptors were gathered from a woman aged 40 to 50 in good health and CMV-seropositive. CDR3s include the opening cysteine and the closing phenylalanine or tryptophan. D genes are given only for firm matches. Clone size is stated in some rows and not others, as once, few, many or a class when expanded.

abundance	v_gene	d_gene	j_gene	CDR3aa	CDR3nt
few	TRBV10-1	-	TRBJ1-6	CATHPSLHF	TGCGCCACCCATCCATCCCTCCACTTT
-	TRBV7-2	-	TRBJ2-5	CASSVRGETQYF	TGTGCCAGCAGCGTAAGGGGAGAGACCCAGTACTTC
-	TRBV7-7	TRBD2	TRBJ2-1	CASSPTSGRNHNEQFF	TGTGCTAGCAGCCCGACTAGCGGGAGGAATCACAATGAGCAGTTCTTC
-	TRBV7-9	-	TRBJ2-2	CAVLGRTENTGELFF	TGTGCCGTCCTGGGCCGGACAGAGAACACCGGGGAGCTGTTTTTT
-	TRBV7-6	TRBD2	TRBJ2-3	CASSLVREVTDTQYF	TGTGCCAGCAGCTTAGTCCGGGAGGTCACAGATACGCAGTATTTT
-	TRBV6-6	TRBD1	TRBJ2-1	CASSPGQDYNEQFF	TGTGCCAGCAGTCCCGGACAGGACTACAATGAGCAGTTCTTC
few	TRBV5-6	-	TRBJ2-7	CASSPDSEGSEQYF	TGTGCCAGCAGCCCGGACTCCGAGGGCTCCGAGCAGTACTTC
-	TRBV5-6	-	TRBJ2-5	CASSLGPGLGSQETQYF	TGTGCCAGCAGCTTGGGCCCCGGGTTAGGCTCCCAAGAGACCCAGTACTTC
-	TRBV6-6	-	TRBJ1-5	CASSYFRDNQPQHF	TGTGCCAGCAGTTACTTCAGGGACAATCAGCCCCAGCATTTT
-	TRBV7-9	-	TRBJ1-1	CASSRGGEAFF	TGTGCCAGCAGCAGAGGGGGTGAAGCTTTCTTT
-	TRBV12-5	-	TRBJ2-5	CASGLVTRQETQYF	TGTGCTAGTGGTTTGGTGACAAGACAAGAGACCCAGTACTTC
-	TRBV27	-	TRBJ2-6	CASSQGYGANVLTF	TGTGCCAGCAGCCAGGGGTACGGGGCCAACGTCCTGACTTTC
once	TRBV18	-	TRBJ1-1	CASSTQGFDTEAFF	TGTGCCAGCTCCACCCAGGGTTTTGACACTGAAGCTTTCTTT
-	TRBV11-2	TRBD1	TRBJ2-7	CASSLVGGPYEQYF	TGTGCCAGCAGCTTAGTAGGGGGCCCCTACGAGCAGTACTTC
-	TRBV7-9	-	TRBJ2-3	CASSSNRVGADTQYF	TGTGCCAGCAGCTCGAACAGGGTAGGCGCAGATACGCAGTATTTT
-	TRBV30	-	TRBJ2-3	CAWTRTFTDTQYF	TGTGCCTGGACCCGGACATTTACAGATACGCAGTATTTT
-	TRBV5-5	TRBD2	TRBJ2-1	CASSLTSGRNNEQFF	TGTGCCAGCAGTCTCACTAGCGGGCGGAACAATGAGCAGTTCTTC
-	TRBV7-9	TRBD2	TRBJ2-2	CASNLGVAGANTGELFF	TGTGCCAGCAACTTAGGGGTAGCGGGAGCGAACACCGGGGAGCTGTTTTTT
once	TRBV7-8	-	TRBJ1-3	CASSPRGNTIYF	TGTGCCAGCAGCCCCCGTGGAAACACCATATATTTT
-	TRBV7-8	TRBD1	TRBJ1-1	CAGSSVTGAEAFF	TGTGCCGGCAGCTCAGTGACAGGGGCTGAAGCTTTCTTT
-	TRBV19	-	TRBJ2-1	CASSISEFNEQFF	TGTGCCAGTAGTATATCGGAGTTCAATGAGCAGTTCTTC
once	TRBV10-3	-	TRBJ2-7	CAISEFGGTEQYF	TGTGCCATCAGTGAGTTTGGAGGGACCGAGCAGTACTTC
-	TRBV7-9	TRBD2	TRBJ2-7	CASSPSVASSGGLGRYF	TGTGCCAGCAGCCCTTCCGTTGCGTCTAGCGGGGGATTAGGCCGGTACTTC
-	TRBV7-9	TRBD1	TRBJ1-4	CASSPLGQANEKLFF	TGTGCCAGCAGCCCCCTGGGACAGGCTAATGAAAAACTGTTTTTT
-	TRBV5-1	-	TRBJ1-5	CASSSGGGINQPQHF	TGCGCCAGCAGCTCCGGGGGGGGTATCAATCAGCCCCAGCATTTT
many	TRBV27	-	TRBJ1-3	CASSQEGSGNTIYF	TGTGCCAGCAGTCAGGAGGGGTCTGGAAACACCATATATTTT
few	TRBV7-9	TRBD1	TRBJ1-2	CASSFSEVSDREYGYTF	TGTGCCAGCAGCTTTTCTGAGGTGTCGGACAGGGAGTATGGCTACACCTTC
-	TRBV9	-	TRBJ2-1	CASSVRVEAEQFF	TGTGCCAGCAGCGTGAGAGTAGAGGCTGAGCAGTTCTTC
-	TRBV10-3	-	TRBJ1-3	CAISEFTGGGVSGNTIYF	TGTGCCATCAGTGAGTTCACCGGGGGTGGTGTTTCTGGAAACACCATATATTTT
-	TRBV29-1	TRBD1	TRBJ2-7	CSVRDRSSSYEQYF	TGCAGCGTTAGGGACAGGTCCAGCTCCTACGAGCAGTACTTC
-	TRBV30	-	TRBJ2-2	CAWRDSLFTGELFF	TGTGCCTGGAGGGACTCCCTCTTTACCGGGGAGCTGTTTTTT
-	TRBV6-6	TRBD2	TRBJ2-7	CASSYLAGSYEQYF	TGTGCCAGCAGTTACCTAGCGGGCTCCTACGAGCAGTACTTC
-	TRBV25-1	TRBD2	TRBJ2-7	CASSDPTSGLYEQYF	TGTGCCAGCAGTGATCCTACTAGCGGGCTCTACGAGCAGTACTTC
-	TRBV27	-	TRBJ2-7	CASSLYQSRGYEQYF	TGTGCCAGCAGTTTATATCAGTCGCGGGGTTACGAGCAGTACTTC
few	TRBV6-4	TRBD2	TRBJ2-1	CASSDRTSGSNEQFF	TGTGCCAGCAGCGACAGGACTAGCGGGAGCAATGAGCAGTTCTTC
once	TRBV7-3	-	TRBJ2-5	CASSRGPQETQYF	TGTGCCAGCAGCCGAGGTCCCCAAGAGACCCAGTACTTC
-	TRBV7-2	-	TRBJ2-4	CASSLDPATKNIQYF	TGTGCCAGCAGCTTAGATCCTGCTACCAAAAACATTCAGTACTTC
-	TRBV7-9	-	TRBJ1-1	CASSADMNTEAFF	TGTGCCAGCAGCGCAGACATGAACACTGAAGCTTTCTTT
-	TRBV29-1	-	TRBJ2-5	CSSGELGKTQYF	TGCAGCTCAGGGGAGCTTGGAAAGACCCAGTACTTC
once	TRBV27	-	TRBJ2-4	CASSLPGDIQYF	TGTGCCAGCAGTTTACCAGGGGACATTCAGTACTTC
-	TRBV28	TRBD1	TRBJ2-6	CASSLGGQGSPGANVLTF	TGTGCCAGCAGTTTGGGGGGACAGGGGAGCCCTGGGGCCAACGTCCTGACTTTC
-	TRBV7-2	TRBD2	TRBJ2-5	CASSLLAGKETQYF	TGTGCCAGCAGCTTACTAGCGGGAAAAGAGACCCAGTACTTC
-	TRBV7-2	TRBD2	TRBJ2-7	CASSLESTSGSYEQYF	TGTGCCAGCAGCTTAGAATCGACTAGCGGCTCCTACGAGCAGTACTTC
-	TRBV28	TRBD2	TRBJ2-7	CASSPRLAGSYEQYF	TGTGCCAGCAGTCCACGACTAGCGGGATCCTACGAGCAGTACTTC
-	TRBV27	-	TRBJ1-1	CASSWAGGFTEAFF	TGTGCCAGCAGTTGGGCGGGGGGCTTCACTGAAGCTTTCTTT
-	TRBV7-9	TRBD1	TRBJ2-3	CASSFGDRGFTDTQYF	TGTGCCAGCAGCTTTGGAGACAGGGGATTCACAGATACGCAGTATTTT
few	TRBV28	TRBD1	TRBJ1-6	CASSLGGTANSPLHF	TGTGCCAGCAGTTTAGGTGGGACAGCCAATTCACCCCTCCACTTT
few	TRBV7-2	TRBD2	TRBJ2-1	CASSLTIAGEDEQFF	TGTGCCAGCAGCTTGACAATAGCGGGAGAGGATGAGCAGTTCTTC
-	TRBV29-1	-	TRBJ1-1	CSVAVELNTEAFF	TGCAGCGTTGCTGTAGAATTAAACACTGAAGCTTTCTTT
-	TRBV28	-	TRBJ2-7	CASSRPGIGYEQYF	TGTGCCAGCAGTCGGCCCGGGATCGGCTACGAGCAGTACTTC
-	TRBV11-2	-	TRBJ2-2	CASSLRFGDGTGELFF	TGTGCCAGCAGCTTAAGGTTCGGAGATGGAACCGGGGAGCTGTTTTTT
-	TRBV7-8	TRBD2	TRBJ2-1	CASSPKGLAGVGFHNEQFF	TGTGCCAGCAGCCCCAAGGGACTAGCGGGAGTAGGGTTTCACAATGAGCAGTTCTTC
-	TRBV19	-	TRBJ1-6	CASSREVSSPLHF	TGTGCCAGTAGTAGGGAGGTCAGTTCACCCCTCCACTTT
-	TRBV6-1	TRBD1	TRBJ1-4	CASSRNRGNEKLFF	TGTGCCAGCAGTAGGAACAGGGGGAATGAAAAACTGTTTTTT
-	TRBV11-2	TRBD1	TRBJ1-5	CASSLDRANQPQHF	TGTGCCAGCAGCTTGGACAGGGCGAATCAGCCCCAGCATTTT
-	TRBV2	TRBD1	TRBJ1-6	CASIGQGLNSPLHF	TGTGCCAGCATTGGACAGGGGTTGAATTCACCCCTCCACTTT
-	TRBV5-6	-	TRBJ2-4	CASSFGGRGREAKNIQYF	TGTGCCAGCAGCTTTGGGGGTAGGGGGAGAGAAGCCAAAAACATTCAGTACTTC
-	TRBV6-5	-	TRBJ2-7	CASSYSRAPHEQYF	TGTGCCAGCAGTTACTCCAGGGCCCCCCACGAGCAGTACTTC
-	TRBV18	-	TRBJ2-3	CASSPFSRGNTDTQYF	TGTGCCAGCTCACCGTTTTCCAGAGGAAACACAGATACGCAGTATTTT